What follows describes a single TCR beta chain. The data belong to a study of blood T cell repertoires in COVID-19. Overall study context: PBMCs, B-cell-depleted T cells, or T cells were the source of the cDNA or gDNA that made up the material.

Sequencing was performed with immunoSEQ multiplex PCR; in TCRdb, only in-frame clones are kept and a portion is missing. The table includes roughly 150,000 clones, approximately 79% detected once. The origin of this receptor is a woman in her 70s in a cohort exposed to, infected with or recovered from COVID-19 (not recorded which). The sequenced material came from PBMCs or T cells enriched from blood (not recorded which).

The CDR3 region is CASSTQGLGDTQYF. CDR3 nucleotides: TGTGCCAGCAGTACACAGGGGTTGGGAGATACGCAGTATTTT. The chain is built from TRBV27 and TRBJ2-3; 7 bases are a match to TRBD1. The junction had 7 bases not matched to a gene; V was cut back by 5 bases and J by 5 bases. Germline CDR1 is MNHEY and CDR2 is SMNVEV (reference sequence). There are 14 residues in the CDR3.